Presented here are 8 T cell receptor beta chains from one specimen sequenced in a study of cytomegalovirus exposure and HLA in healthy donors. PCR employed 60 Vbeta and 13 Jbeta primers. TCRdb's copy holds only in-frame clones and misses some; the assay was immunoSEQ multiplex PCR. Counted here are around 150,000 clones, more than 65% occurring once; the ten biggest clones make up about 4.3%. Material: PBMCs. These receptors all stem from a man aged 18 to 35 in good health and CMV-seropositive.

V is TRBV28 and J is TRBJ2-2; 7 bases are a match to TRBD1. CDR1 is MDHEN and CDR2 is SYDVKM in the germline V gene. J gave up 3 bases and V 8 bases, and 12 bases lay outside the gene matches. CDR3 length: 16 amino acids. Here the CDR3 reads CASFPGTVGYTGELFF. DNA for the CDR3: TGTGCCAGCTTCCCCGGGACAGTGGGATACACCGGGGAGCTGTTTTTT. Using reference TRBV28 and TRBJ2-2 for the parts outside the CDR3, the full variable domain is DVKVTQSSRYLVKRTGEKVFLECVQDMDHENMFWYRQDPGLGLRLIYFSYDVKMKEKGDIPEGYSVSREKKERFSLILESASTNQTSMYLCASFPGTVGYTGELFFGEGSRLTVL.

The chain has TRBV30 and TRBJ2-7, with 10 bases lining up with TRBD1. This CDR3 has 13 amino acids. Germline V gene lookup returns CDR1 GTSNPN and CDR2 SVGIG (reference sequence). The junction had 6 bases not matched to a gene; V was cut back by 4 bases and J by 6 bases. The CDR3 loop reads CAWNRDRGGEQYV. CDR3 nucleotides: TGTGCCTGGAATCGGGACAGGGGTGGCGAGCAGTACGTC.

This clone appeared a few times. CDR3 protein: CASSLEIGGSGYNEQFF. CDR3 DNA sequence: TGTGCCAGCAGCTTAGAAATTGGCGGGAGTGGATACAATGAGCAGTTCTTC. The chain is built from TRBV11-2 and TRBJ2-1, with 7 bases lining up with TRBD2. V shed 0 bases and J 4 bases; nucleotides not matched to a gene: 9. The CDR3 is made up of 17 amino acids. Germline lookup yields CDR1 SGHAT and CDR2 FQNNGV.

CDR3 protein: CASSPGLKDGYTF. Written as DNA, the CDR3 is TGTGCCAGCAGCCCGGGGTTAAAGGATGGCTACACCTTC. The chain links TRBV7-8 to TRBJ1-2, with D unresolved. The CDR3 is made up of 13 amino acids. Deletions cut 5 bases from V and 6 bases from J, with 13 bases between. The germline CDR1 and CDR2 sequences are SGHVS and FQNEAQ. Variable domain in full (rest from reference TRBV7-8 and TRBJ1-2): GAGVSQSPRYKVAKRGQDVALRCDPISGHVSLFWYQQALGQGPEFLTYFQNEAQLDKSGLPSDRFFAERPEGSVSTLKIQRTQQEDSAVYLCASSPGLKDGYTFGSGTRLTVV.

The chain recombines TRBV5-6 with TRBJ2-2; tentatively, D is TRBD2 (5 bases). The CDR3 is made up of 13 amino acids. Trimming left V 0 bases short and J 7 bases short, with 7 bases between. From germline, CDR1 is SGHDT and CDR2 YYEEEE. As DNA, the CDR3 is TGTGCCAGCAGCTTGGACCGGGACGGGGAGCTGTTTTTT. It translates to CASSLDRDGELFF.

The chain combines TRBV25-1 with TRBJ1-6; D unresolved. This CDR3 is 13 amino acids long. Germline V gives CDR1 MGHDK, CDR2 SYGVNS. Trimming shortened V by 2 bases and J by 11 bases, and 10 bases separated the two germline ends. In DNA, the CDR3 is TGTGCCAGCAGTGAAGTCCCTCGAGCACCCCTCCACTTT. It is translated as CASSEVPRAPLHF.

A remark on this clone: One junction end disagrees with the germline gene, perhaps due to a read error. The sample holds other DNA sequences that translate to the same CDR3. CDR3 sequence (DNA): TGCGCCAGCAGCCATATAGACAGCATGAACACTGAAGCCTTCTTT. Translation gives CASSHIDSMNTEAFF. This chain uses TRBV4-1 with TRBJ1-1; weak D call: TRBD1 (5 bases). This CDR3 comprises 15 residues. Per the germline V gene, CDR1 is MGHRA and CDR2 is YSYEKL.

V gene TRBV4-1 combines with J gene TRBJ2-3, with 11 bases aligning to TRBD2. Trimming cost V 1 base and J 0 bases; bases outside gene matches: 9. The germline V gene encodes CDR1 MGHRA and CDR2 YSYEKL. CDR3 length: 19 amino acids. The CDR3 here is CASSQVLSGGASSTDTQYF. The CDR3 DNA sequence: TGCGCCAGCAGCCAAGTCCTTAGCGGGGGGGCTTCTAGCACAGATACGCAGTATTTT.